This TCR beta chain comes out of a study of CD8 T cells in ankylosing spondylitis. Note on this clonotype: Its antigen is undetermined.

TCRdb analysed the 5' RACE reads with MiXCR anew, one entry per CDR3 protein. This sample has about 240,000 distinct CDR3 sequences; around 25% occur once, and the top ten carry more than 0.6%. The study's findings and limits: Some of the motif variants had earlier been found in reactive arthritis patients' fluid and blood. Seemingly characteristic of ankylosing spondylitis blood was a TCR beta motif consisting of 7 or 8 highly homologous variants. From matched ankylosing spondylitis synovial fluid, disease-linked clones were reportedly recovered at significantly enriched levels.

This CDR3 comprises 13 residues. Trimming shortened V by 0 bases and J by 2 bases, and 5 bases separated the two germline ends. Germline CDR1 MNHEY, CDR2 SVGAGI. The material sequenced was blood, either unsorted or a sorted T cell fraction (not recorded which). V gene TRBV6-5 combines with J gene TRBJ2-7; D is uncertain. This receptor was taken from a male donor with ankylosing spondylitis or in good health (not recorded which). The CDR3 DNA reads as TGTGCCAGCAGTTACTCGATCACCTACGAGCAGTACTTC. It translates to CASSYSITYEQYF.